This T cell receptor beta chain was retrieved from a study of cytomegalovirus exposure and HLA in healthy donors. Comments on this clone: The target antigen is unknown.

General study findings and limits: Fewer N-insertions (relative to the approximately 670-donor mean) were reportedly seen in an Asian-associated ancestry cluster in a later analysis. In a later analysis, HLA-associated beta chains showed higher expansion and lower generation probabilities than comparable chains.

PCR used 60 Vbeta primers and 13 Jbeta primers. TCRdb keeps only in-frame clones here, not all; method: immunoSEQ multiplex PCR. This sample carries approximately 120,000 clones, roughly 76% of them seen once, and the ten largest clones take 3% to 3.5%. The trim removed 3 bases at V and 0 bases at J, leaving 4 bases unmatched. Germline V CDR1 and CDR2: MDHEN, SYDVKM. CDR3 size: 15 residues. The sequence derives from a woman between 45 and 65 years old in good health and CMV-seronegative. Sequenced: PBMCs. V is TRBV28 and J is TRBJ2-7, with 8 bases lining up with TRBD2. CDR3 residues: CASSFRLAGSYEQYF. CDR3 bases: TGTGCCAGCAGTTTTCGGCTAGCGGGCTCCTACGAGCAGTACTTC.